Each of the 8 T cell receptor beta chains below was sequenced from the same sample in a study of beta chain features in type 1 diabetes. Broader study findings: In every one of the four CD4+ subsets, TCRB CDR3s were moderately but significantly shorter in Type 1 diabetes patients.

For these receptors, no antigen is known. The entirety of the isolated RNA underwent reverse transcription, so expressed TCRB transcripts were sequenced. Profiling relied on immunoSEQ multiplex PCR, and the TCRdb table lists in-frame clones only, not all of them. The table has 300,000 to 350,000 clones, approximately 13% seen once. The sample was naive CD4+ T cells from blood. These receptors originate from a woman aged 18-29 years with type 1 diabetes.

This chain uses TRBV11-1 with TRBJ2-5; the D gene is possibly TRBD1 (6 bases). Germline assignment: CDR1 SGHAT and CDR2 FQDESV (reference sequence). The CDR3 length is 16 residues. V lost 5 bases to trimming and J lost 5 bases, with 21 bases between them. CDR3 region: CASSITTQGLEETQYF. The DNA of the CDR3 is TGTGCCAGCAGCATCACCACACAGGGTTTGGAGGAGACCCAGTACTTC.

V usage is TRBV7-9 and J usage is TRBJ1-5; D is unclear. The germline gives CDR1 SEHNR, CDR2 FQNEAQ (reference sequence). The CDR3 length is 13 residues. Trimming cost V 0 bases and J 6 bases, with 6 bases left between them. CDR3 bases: TGTGCCAGCAGCTTAGCCCGGGGTCAGCCCCAGCATTTT. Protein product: CASSLARGQPQHF.

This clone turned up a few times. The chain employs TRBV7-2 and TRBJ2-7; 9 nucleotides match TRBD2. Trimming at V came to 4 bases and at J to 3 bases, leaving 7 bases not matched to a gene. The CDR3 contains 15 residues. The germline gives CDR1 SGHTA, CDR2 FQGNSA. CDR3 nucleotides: TGTGCCAGCAGCTCCCTTAGCGGGAGTTACTACGAGCAGTACTTC. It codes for CASSSLSGSYYEQYF.

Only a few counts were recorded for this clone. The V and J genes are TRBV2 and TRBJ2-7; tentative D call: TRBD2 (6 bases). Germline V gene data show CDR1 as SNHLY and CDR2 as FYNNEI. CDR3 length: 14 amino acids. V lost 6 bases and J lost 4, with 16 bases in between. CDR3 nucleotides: TGTGCCAGCAGGGGGGACTCAATTGGATACGAGCAGTACTTC. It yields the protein CASRGDSIGYEQYF.

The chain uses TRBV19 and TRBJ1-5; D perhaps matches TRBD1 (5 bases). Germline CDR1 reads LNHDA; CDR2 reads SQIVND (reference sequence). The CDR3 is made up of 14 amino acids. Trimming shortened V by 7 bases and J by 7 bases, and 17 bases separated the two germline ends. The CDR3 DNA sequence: TGTGCCAGTATCCAAGGGGAGGTTGGGCAGCCCCAGCATTTT. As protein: CASIQGEVGQPQHF.

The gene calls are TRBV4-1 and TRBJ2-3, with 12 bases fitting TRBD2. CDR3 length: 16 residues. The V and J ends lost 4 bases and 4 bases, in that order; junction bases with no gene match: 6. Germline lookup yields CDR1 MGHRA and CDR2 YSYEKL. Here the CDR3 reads CASSRTSGILADTQYF. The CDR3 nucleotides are TGCGCCAGCAGCCGGACTAGCGGGATCCTAGCAGATACGCAGTATTTT.

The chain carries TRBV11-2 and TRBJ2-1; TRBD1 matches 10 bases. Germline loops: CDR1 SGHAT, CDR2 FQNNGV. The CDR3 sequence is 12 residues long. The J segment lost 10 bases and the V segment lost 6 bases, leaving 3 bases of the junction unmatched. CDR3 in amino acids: CASRLDRGEQFF. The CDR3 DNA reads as TGTGCCAGCAGATTGGACAGGGGGGAGCAGTTCTTC. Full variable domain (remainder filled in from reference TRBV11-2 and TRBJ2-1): EAGVAQSPRYKIIEKRQSVAFWCNPISGHATLYWYQQILGQGPKLLIQFQNNGVVDDSQLPKDRFSAERLKGVDSTLKIQPAKLEDSAVYLCASRLDRGEQFFGPGTRLTVL.

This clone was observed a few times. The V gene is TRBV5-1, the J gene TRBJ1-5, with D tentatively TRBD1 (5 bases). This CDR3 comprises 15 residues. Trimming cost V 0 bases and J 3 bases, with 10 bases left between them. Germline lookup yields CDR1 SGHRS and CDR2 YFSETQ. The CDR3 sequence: CASSLVAGSNQPQHF. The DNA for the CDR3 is TGCGCCAGCAGCTTGGTCGCAGGGTCCAATCAGCCCCAGCATTTT.